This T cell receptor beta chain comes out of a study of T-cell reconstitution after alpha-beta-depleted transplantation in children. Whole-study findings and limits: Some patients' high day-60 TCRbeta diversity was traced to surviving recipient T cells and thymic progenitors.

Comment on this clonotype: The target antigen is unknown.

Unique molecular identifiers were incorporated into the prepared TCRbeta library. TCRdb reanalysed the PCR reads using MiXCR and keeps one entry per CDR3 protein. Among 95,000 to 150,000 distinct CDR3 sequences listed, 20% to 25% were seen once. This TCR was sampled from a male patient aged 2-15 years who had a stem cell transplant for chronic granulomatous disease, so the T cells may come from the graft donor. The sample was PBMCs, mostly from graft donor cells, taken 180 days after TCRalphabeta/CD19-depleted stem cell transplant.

CDR3 DNA: TGTGCCACCAGCAGATTCCAGGGTGCTGGCTACACCTTC. Its protein is CATSRFQGAGYTF. This rearrangement joins TRBV15 to TRBJ1-2; weak D call: TRBD1 (5 bases). The CDR3 has 13 amino acids. The germline V gene encodes CDR1 LNHNV and CDR2 YYDKDF (reference sequence). Deletions cut 2 bases from V and 7 bases from J, with 11 bases between. Variable domain in full (rest from reference TRBV15 and TRBJ1-2): DAMVIQNPRYQVTQFGKPVTLSCSQTLNHNVMYWYQQKSSQAPKLLFHYYDKDFNNEADTPDNFQSRRPNTSFCFLDIRSPGLGDTAMYLCATSRFQGAGYTFGSGTRLTVV.